This T cell receptor (beta chain) was captured by sequencing in a study of cytomegalovirus exposure and HLA in healthy donors. Study-wide context: Among about 380 genotyped donors, approximately 80% fell in the Caucasian-associated ancestry cluster.

Study conclusions and caveats: In an earlier analysis, about 87% or about 30%: the productive usage of most TCR beta V segments. Published work reported that the classifier diagnosed cytomegalovirus status with high specificity and sensitivity. 150 to 200 TCR beta chains were listed as cytomegalovirus-associated.

Unmatched junction bases numbered 1, after V lost 6 bases and J lost 7 bases. This CDR3 region has 11 residues. Germline V gene lookup returns CDR1 DFQATT and CDR2 SNEGSKA (reference sequence). About this clone itself: What it binds is not known.

Primers for the PCR totalled 60 Vbeta and 13 Jbeta. Data came from immunoSEQ multiplex PCR; TCRdb stores just in-frame clones and leaves some out. In total, the table holds 130,000 or so clones. V gene TRBV20-1 combines with J gene TRBJ2-1; 9 nucleotides match TRBD1. The sequence was collected from a woman aged 40 to 50 in good health and CMV-seropositive. The sequenced sample consisted of PBMCs. The CDR3 DNA reads as TGCAGTGCAGACAGGGGGAATGAGCAGTTCTTC. Translated: CSADRGNEQFF.